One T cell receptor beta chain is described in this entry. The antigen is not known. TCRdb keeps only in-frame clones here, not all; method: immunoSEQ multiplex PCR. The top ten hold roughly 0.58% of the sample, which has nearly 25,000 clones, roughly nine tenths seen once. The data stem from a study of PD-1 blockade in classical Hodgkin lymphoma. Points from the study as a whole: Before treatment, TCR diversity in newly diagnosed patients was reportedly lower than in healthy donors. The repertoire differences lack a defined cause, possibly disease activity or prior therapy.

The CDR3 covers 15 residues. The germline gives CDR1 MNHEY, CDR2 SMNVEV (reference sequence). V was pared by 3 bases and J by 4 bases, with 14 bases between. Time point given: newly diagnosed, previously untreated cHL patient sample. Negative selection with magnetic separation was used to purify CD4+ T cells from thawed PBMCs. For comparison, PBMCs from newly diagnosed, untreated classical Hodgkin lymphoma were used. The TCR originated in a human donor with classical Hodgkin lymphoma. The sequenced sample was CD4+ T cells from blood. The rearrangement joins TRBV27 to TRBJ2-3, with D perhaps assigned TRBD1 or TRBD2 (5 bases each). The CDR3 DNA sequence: TGTGCCAGCAGTTTGTCGGGGCCCATGGCAGATACGCAGTATTTT. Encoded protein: CASSLSGPMADTQYF.